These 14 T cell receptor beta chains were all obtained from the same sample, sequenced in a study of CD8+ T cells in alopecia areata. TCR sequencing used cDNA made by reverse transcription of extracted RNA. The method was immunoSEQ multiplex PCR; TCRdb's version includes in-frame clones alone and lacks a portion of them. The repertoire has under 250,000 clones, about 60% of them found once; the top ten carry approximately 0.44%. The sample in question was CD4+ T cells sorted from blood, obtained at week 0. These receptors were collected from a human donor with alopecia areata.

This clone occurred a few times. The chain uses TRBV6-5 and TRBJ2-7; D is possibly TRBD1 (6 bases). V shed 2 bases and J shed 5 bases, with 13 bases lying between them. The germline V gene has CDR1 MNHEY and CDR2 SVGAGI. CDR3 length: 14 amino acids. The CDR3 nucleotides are TGTGCCAGCAGTTACGCCCGGACAGCGGACGAGCAGTACTTC. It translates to CASSYARTADEQYF.

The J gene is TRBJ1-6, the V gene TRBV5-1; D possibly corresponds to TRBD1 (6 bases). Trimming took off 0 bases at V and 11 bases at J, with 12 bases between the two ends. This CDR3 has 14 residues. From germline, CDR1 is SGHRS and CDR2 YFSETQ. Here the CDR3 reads CASSLVGGQAPLHF. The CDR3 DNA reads TGCGCCAGCAGCTTGGTCGGGGGGCAGGCACCCCTCCACTTT.

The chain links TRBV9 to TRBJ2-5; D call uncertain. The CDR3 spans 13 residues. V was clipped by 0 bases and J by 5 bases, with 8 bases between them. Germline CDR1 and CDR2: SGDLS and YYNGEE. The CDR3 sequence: CASSVGTTETQYF. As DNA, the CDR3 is TGTGCCAGCAGCGTAGGTACTACGGAGACCCAGTACTTC.

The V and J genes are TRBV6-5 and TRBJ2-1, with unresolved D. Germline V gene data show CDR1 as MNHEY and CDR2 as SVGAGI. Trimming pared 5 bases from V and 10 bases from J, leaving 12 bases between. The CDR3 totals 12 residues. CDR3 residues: CASSTRAWEQFF. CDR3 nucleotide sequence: TGTGCCAGCAGTACCCGAGCATGGGAGCAGTTCTTC.

CDR3 nucleotides: TGTGCCAGCAGCTTTATAATTACAGATACGCAGTATTTT. As protein: CASSFIITDTQYF. This sequence joins TRBV7-3 and TRBJ2-3; no clear D. Trimming pared 3 bases from V and 3 bases from J, leaving 7 bases between. The CDR3 covers 13 residues. Germline V gene sequence: CDR1 SGHTA, CDR2 FQGTGA.

The CDR3 sequence: CAWIIGTASYNEQFF. For the CDR3, the DNA is TGTGCCTGGATTATCGGGACAGCCTCCTACAATGAGCAGTTCTTC. The chain couples TRBV30 to TRBJ2-1; 7 bases agree with TRBD1. The germline V gene encodes CDR1 GTSNPN and CDR2 SVGIG (reference sequence). Trimming took 4 bases from V and 0 from J; bases not matched to a gene: 6. CDR3 length: 15 amino acids.

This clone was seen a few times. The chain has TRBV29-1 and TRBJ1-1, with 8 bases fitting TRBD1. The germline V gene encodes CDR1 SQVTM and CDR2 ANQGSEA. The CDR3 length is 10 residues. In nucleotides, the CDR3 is TGCAGAACAGGGGGTGCCGAAGCTTTCTTT. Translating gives CRTGGAEAFF.

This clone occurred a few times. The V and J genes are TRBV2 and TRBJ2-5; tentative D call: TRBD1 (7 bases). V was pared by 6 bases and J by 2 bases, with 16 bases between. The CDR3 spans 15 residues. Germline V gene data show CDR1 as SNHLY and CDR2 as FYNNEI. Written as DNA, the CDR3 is TGTGCCAGCAGGATACAGGGGACTCTACAAGAGACCCAGTACTTC. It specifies CASRIQGTLQETQYF.

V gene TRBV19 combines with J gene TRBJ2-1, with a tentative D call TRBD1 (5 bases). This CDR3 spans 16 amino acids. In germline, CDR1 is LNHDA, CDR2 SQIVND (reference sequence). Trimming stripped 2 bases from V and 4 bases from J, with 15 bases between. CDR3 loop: CASSISLQGWYNEQFF. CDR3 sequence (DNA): TGTGCCAGTAGTATATCGTTGCAGGGCTGGTACAATGAGCAGTTCTTC.

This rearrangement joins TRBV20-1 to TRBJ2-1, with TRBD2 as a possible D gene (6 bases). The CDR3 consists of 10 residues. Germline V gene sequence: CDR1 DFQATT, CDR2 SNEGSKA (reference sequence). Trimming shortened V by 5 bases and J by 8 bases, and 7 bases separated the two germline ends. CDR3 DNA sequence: TGCAGTGCTCAGCGGGATGAGCAGTTCTTC. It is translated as CSAQRDEQFF.

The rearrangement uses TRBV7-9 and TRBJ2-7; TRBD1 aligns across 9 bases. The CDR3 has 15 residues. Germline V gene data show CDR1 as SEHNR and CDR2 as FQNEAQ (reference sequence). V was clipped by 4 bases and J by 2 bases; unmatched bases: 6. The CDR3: CASSSRDRDPYEQYF. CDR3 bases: TGTGCCAGCAGCTCCCGGGACAGGGACCCCTACGAGCAGTACTTC.

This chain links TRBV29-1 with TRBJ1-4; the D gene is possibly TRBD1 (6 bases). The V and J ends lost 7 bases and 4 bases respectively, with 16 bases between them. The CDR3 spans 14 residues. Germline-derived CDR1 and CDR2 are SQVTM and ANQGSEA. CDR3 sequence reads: CSAEGGRDNEKLFF. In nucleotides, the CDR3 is TGCAGCGCCGAAGGGGGGCGAGATAATGAAAAACTGTTTTTT.

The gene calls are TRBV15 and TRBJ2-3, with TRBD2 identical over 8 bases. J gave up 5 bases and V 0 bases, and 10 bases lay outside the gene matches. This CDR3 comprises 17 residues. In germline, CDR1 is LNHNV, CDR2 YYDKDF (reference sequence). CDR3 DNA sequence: TGTGCCACCAGCAGAGAGTCGAGCGGGGGCTGGGTAGATACGCAGTATTTT. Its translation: CATSRESSGGWVDTQYF.

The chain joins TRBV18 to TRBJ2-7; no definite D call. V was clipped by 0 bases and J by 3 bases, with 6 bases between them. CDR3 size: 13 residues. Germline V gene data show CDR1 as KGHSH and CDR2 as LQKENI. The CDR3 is CASSPPRNYEQYF. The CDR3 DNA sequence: TGTGCCAGCTCACCACCCAGGAACTACGAGCAGTACTTC.